Shown below are 13 T cell receptor beta chains from a single sample sequenced in a study of CD8+ T cells in alopecia areata. The treatment was: oral pan-JAK inhibitor, 5-10 mg twice daily. The sequencing template was cDNA reverse transcribed from extracted RNA. Using immunoSEQ multiplex PCR, the repertoire was profiled, and TCRdb retains in-frame clones only, with some absent. The sample gives about 180,000 clones, 40% to 65% of which show up once; roughly a tenth is in the top ten. The source material was CD8+ T cells sorted from blood, sampled between weeks 51 and 52, from a patient treated with tofacitinib. The receptors come from a human donor with alopecia areata.

The chain is built from TRBV7-9 and TRBJ1-2; D ambiguous. The V gene lost 8 bases and the J gene lost 0 bases, with 28 bases spanning the gap. From germline, CDR1 is SEHNR and CDR2 FQNEAQ (reference sequence). This CDR3 has 19 amino acids. CDR3 bases: TGTGCCAGCGGATCCACAGAGCTGGCAGGAAATAAAGCTAACTATGGCTACACCTTC. Amino acid sequence: CASGSTELAGNKANYGYTF.

This chain joins TRBV2 and TRBJ2-1; no firm D call. The CDR3 is made up of 17 amino acids. V shed 3 bases and J shed 0 bases, with 15 bases lying between them. In germline, CDR1 is SNHLY, CDR2 FYNNEI. The CDR3 reads CASSDKPSLSSYNEQFF. CDR3 coding DNA: TGTGCCAGCAGTGATAAGCCTTCATTGAGCTCCTACAATGAGCAGTTCTTC.

The genes are TRBV6-5 and TRBJ2-1; D may be TRBD1 (5 bases). The V gene lost 2 bases and the J gene lost 3 bases, with 5 bases spanning the gap. This CDR3 contains 13 residues. CDR1 and CDR2 (germline): MNHEY, SVGAGI. CDR3 residues: CASSYDSYNEQFF. The CDR3 nucleotides are TGTGCCAGCAGTTACGACAGCTACAATGAGCAGTTCTTC.

With regard to this clone: One junction end does not reproduce the germline sequence, and a read error may be involved. The chain recombines TRBV12-5 with TRBJ2-1; D call uncertain. This CDR3 has 14 residues. CDR1 and CDR2 (germline): LGHNT, FRNRAP. The CDR3 region is CASAIPGSSNEQFF. CDR3 DNA: TGTGCTAGTGCGATTCCCGGCTCCTCCAATGAGCAGTTCTTC.

The gene calls are TRBV4-2 and TRBJ1-1; D not certain. The germline V gene encodes CDR1 LGHNA and CDR2 YNFKEQ. The V gene lost 5 bases and the J gene lost 0 bases, with 7 bases spanning the gap. The CDR3 is 13 amino acids. CDR3 protein: CASSEGLNTEAFF. The CDR3 nucleotides are TGTGCCAGCAGCGAAGGATTGAACACTGAAGCTTTCTTT.

This clone was picked up a small number of times. At the DNA level, this CDR3 is encoded by other sequences in the same sample as well. The chain is built from TRBV30 and TRBJ2-1; 10 bases line up with TRBD2. Per germline, CDR1 GTSNPN and CDR2 SVGIG (reference sequence). Trimming cost V 2 bases and J 9 bases; bases outside gene matches: 4. The CDR3 has 13 amino acids. DNA for the CDR3: TGTGCCTGGAGTTCGCTAGCGGGGGCTGAGCAGTTCTTC. It is translated as CAWSSLAGAEQFF. The variable domain in full, completed from reference TRBV30 and TRBJ2-1, reads SQTIHQWPATLVQPVGSPLSLECTVEGTSNPNLYWYRQAAGRGLQLLFYSVGIGQISSEVPQNLSASRPQDRQFILSSKKLLLSDSGFYLCAWSSLAGAEQFFGPGTRLTVL.

The chain couples TRBV27 to TRBJ1-5, with D maybe TRBD1 (5 bases). Trimming left V 0 bases short and J 4 bases short, with 10 bases between. CDR1 is MNHEY, CDR2 SMNVEV, per germline (reference sequence). This CDR3 is built from 15 residues. The CDR3 reads CASSLSPGGNQPQHF. The CDR3 region has the DNA TGTGCCAGCAGTTTATCCCCGGGGGGGAATCAGCCCCAGCATTTT.

In DNA form, the CDR3 reads TGTGCCAGCAGCGGGACAGTTTCCAATGAGCAGTTCTTC. Amino acid sequence: CASSGTVSNEQFF. The chain joins TRBV27 to TRBJ2-1; 7 nucleotides agree with TRBD1. J was trimmed by 6 bases and V by 6 bases; bases with no gene match: 5. Germline V gives CDR1 MNHEY, CDR2 SMNVEV (reference sequence). This CDR3 has 13 amino acids.

V is TRBV7-9 and J is TRBJ2-7, with a weak D call TRBD1 (5 bases). The V and J ends lost 7 bases and 5 bases respectively, with 18 bases between them. This CDR3 has 14 amino acids. Germline CDR1 and CDR2: SEHNR and FQNEAQ (reference sequence). CDR3 residues: CASIDNVRGHEQYF. DNA for the CDR3: TGTGCCAGCATCGATAACGTTAGGGGCCACGAGCAGTACTTC.

The rearrangement uses TRBV4-3 and TRBJ1-4; unclear D gene. CDR3 length: 16 amino acids. The germline gives CDR1 LGHNA, CDR2 YSLEER. V lost 4 bases, J lost 8 bases, and 20 bases lay in between. CDR3 DNA sequence: TGCGCCAGCAGCCGCGTTTTTGCCTCGGGGAGGGAAAAACTGTTTTTT. Its translation: CASSRVFASGREKLFF.

The V and J genes are TRBV15 and TRBJ1-1, with D uncertain. The CDR3 totals 13 residues. V was clipped by 5 bases and J by 5 bases, with 12 bases between them. Germline CDR1 is LNHNV and CDR2 is YYDKDF (reference sequence). Here the CDR3 reads CATSGGWNTEAFF. The CDR3 coding sequence is TGTGCCACCAGCGGAGGATGGAATACTGAAGCTTTCTTT.

This clone appeared a few times. V is TRBV5-1 and J is TRBJ1-1, with 11 bases identical to TRBD1. Germline V lookup: CDR1 SGHRS, CDR2 YFSETQ. This CDR3 is 15 amino acids long. V lost 3 bases, J lost 3 bases, and 4 bases stayed unmatched. The CDR3 DNA is TGCGCCAGCAGCTCGGACAGGGGGCTTCACACTGAAGCTTTCTTT. This codes for CASSSDRGLHTEAFF.

This clone turned up a few times. The DNA of the CDR3 is TGTGCCAGCAGCGTCCGGGACAGGGGTTTTGCCGATACGCAGTATTTT. Amino acids: CASSVRDRGFADTQYF. V gene TRBV7-9 combines with J gene TRBJ2-3; 10 bases fit TRBD1. The CDR3 is made up of 16 amino acids. V was clipped by 5 bases and J by 6 bases; unmatched bases: 11. Germline CDR1 and CDR2: SEHNR and FQNEAQ (reference sequence). The full variable domain, completed using reference TRBV7-9 and TRBJ2-3, is DTGVSQNPRHKITKRGQNVTFRCDPISEHNRLYWYRQTLGQGPEFLTYFQNEAQLEKSRLLSDRFSAERPKGSFSTLEIQRTEQGDSAMYLCASSVRDRGFADTQYFGPGTRLTVL.